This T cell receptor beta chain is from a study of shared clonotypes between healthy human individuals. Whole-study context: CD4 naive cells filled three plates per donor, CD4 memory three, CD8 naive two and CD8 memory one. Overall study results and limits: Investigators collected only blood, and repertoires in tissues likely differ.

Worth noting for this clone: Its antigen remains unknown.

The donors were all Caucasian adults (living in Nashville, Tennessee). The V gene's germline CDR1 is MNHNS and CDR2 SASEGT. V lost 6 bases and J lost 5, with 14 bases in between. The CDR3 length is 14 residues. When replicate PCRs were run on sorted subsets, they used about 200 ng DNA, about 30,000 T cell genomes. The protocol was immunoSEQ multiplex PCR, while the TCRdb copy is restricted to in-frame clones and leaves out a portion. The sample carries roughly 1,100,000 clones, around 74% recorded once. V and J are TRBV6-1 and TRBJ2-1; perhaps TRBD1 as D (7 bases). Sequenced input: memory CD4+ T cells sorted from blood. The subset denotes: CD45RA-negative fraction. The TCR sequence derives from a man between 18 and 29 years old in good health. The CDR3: CASRRQGGDNEQFF. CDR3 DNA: TGTGCCAGCAGGCGACAGGGCGGGGACAATGAGCAGTTCTTC.